The entry that follows covers one T cell receptor beta chain sequence. No base quality information exists; no much larger clone differs at one position. V and J are truncated by 4 bases and 7 bases respectively, leaving an intervening sequence of 14 bases. CDR1 and CDR2 are read off the germline V gene (reference sequence) as MNHNY and SVGAGI. The CDR3 starts with the cysteine, ends with the phenylalanine, and has 14 residues. Kept here is only the CDR3 DNA, which spans 42 bases and is read in frame from base 1. The time point label, read with the paper, signifies: cells obtained before transplantation from donor or recipient. In the mixed lymphocyte reactions, approximately 200,000 CFSE-labeled pre-transplant responders were plated with approximately 200,000 irradiated violet-dye-labeled stimulators and cultured for roughly six days. After the mixed lymphocyte reaction, proliferating CD3+CD4+CFSE-low and CD3+CD8+CFSE-low responder cells were FACS-sorted on a BD Influx sorter.

This record belongs to a study of graft-versus-host responses after intestinal transplantation (dated by TCRdb to the early 2020s). Turning to the overall study: The transplants that recipients got were multivisceral, liver-intestinal, or isolated intestinal. After intestinal transplantation, graft-versus-host and host-versus-graft alloreactive T cell clones in the graft, circulation and bone marrow were tracked using bulk TCR-beta CDR3 sequencing. Anti-thymocyte globulin induction was given to all recipients, followed by maintenance tacrolimus and steroids for two to four years. Of the roughly 26 intestinal transplant recipients enrolled in the cohort, one of whom was a retransplant, a few patients without pretransplant specimens were excluded. To identify alloreactive clones, pre-transplant mixed lymphocyte reaction products were sequenced and compared with unstimulated pre-transplant donor and recipient T cells. Instead of going to the commercial service, samples from a few later patients were sequenced in-house on an Illumina MiSeq and processed with MiXCR. A peak of at least 4% donor T cells among recipient peripheral blood mononuclear cells was the definition used for donor T cell macrochimerism. Beyond this particular receptor, the publication reports: GvH clones were found in recipient bone marrow, and some of the GvH clones appeared earlier in ileal mucosa or blood, which is consistent with an intestinal mucosal origin. Patients with donor T cell macrochimerism had high GvH to HvG T cell clonal ratios in their allografts. Conclusions were limited by the relatively low number and heterogeneity of intestinal transplant patients. Peak levels of circulating GvH clones were associated with declines in HvG clones early after transplant.

The library was obtained by the immunoSEQ multiplex PCR assay. For most patients, genomic DNA was isolated with the Qiagen DNeasy Blood and Tissue Kit and sent frozen to Adaptive Biotechnologies for TCR sequencing. For most patients, high-throughput TCR-beta CDR3 sequencing of genomic DNA was performed by Adaptive Biotechnologies. In the paper's pipeline: TCR sequencing data were retrieved from Adaptive's ImmunoSEQ software for 15 to 20 patients, whereas three other patients were processed with MiXCR and VDJtools. To correct CD4 versus CD8 sorting errors, sequences present in both subsets at a frequency ratio below 5:1 were removed. CDR3 nucleotide sequences shared between donor and recipient were removed because the origin of such sequences could not be assigned. To count as alloreactive, a clone needed at least 2-fold expansion over unstimulated cells and a minimum CFSE-low frequency of 0.002% (template counts) or 0.001% (read counts). A clone was considered mappable if detected in the sequenced pre-transplant spleen, lymph node, or MLR CFSE-low populations of the donor or recipient. Cumulative frequency of alloreactive clones was calculated as a percentage of all sequences weighted by copy number. What TCRdb holds here is the immuneACCESS table cut down to in-frame rearrangements. Part of the clones is not present; checked against another copy, under half of the missing clones reflect an unresolved V gene, and the others are unexplained. V and J calls and clone size follow that table, whereas D and trimming were derived from the DNA. This sample has around 5,000 clones in its table, and about 25% of those were observed once. Over 2.5% of the sample belongs to the ten largest clones.

The TCR sequence derives from a human patient who was an organ donor for intestinal transplantation. The chain uses TRBV6-6 and TRBJ1-5; TRBD1 is a possible D gene, resting on 5 matching bases. The sequenced sample was alloreactive CD4+ T cells from a mixed lymphocyte reaction culture, obtained before transplantation. The cell subset or site label of this sample denotes: CFSE-low proliferating T cells sorted from approximately six-day pre-transplant mixed lymphocyte reaction (GvH or HvG direction). The nucleotide sequence is TGTGCCAGCAGTTTCCGACAGAATGGGCAGCCCCAGCATTTT. Its protein product is CASSFRQNGQPQHF.